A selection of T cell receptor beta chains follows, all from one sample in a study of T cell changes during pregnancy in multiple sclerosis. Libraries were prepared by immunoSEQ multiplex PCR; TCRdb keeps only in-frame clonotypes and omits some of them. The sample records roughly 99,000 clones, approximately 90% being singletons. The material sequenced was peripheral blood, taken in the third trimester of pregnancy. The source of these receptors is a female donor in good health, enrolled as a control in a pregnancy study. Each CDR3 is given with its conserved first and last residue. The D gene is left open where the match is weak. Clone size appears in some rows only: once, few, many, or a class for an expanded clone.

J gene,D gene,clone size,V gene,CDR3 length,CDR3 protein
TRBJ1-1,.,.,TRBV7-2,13,CASSPGLNGEAFF
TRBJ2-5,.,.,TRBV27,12,CASRTRWETQYF
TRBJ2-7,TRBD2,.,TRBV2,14,CASGSGGGSYEQYF
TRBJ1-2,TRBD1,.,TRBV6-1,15,CASSEQGALGYGYTF
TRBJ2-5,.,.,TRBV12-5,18,CASGLRPLGQGGQETQYF
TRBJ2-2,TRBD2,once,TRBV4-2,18,CASSRRTSGGAEGGELFF
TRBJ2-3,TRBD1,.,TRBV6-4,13,CASRQGETDTQYF
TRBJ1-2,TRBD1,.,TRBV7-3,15,CASSSHGTGEDGYTF
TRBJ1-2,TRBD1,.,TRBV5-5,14,CASSFGTGAASYTF
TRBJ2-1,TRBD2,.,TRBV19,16,CASSTSGGNRLNEQFF
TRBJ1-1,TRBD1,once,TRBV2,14,CASRPRTGGTEAFF
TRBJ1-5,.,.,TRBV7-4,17,CASSFNLGRGSNQPQHF
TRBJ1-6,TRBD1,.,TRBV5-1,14,CASSPDRGPSPLHF
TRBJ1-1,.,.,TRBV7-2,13,CASSLAGAVEAFF
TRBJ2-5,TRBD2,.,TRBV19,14,CASSLAGGGETQYF
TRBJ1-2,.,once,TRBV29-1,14,CSVEGVQAFYGYTF
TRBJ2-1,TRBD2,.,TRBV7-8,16,CASSPSRLADYNEQFF
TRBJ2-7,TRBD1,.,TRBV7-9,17,CASRQLSGTGVAYEQYF
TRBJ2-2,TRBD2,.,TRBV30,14,CAWRRGGNTGELFF
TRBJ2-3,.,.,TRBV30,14,CAWSKRRGADTQYF
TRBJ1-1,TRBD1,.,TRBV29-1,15,CSVGDRGGRNTEAFF
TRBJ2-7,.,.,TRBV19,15,CASSMTRADPYEQYF
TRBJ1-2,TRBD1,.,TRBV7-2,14,CASSVRDSPYGYTF
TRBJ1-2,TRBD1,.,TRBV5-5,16,CASSRQDWDRASGYTF
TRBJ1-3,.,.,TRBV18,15,CASSPLDRSGNTIYF
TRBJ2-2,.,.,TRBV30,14,CAWNLKGGSGELFF
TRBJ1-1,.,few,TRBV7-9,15,CASSLVIGGNTEAFF
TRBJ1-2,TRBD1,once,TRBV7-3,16,CASSSDAGTGYYGYTF
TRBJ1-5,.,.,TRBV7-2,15,CASSLVSQSNQPQHF
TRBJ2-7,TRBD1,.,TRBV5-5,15,CASSSRQGATNEQYF
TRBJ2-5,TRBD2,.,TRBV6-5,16,CASSYPTSGGAETQYF
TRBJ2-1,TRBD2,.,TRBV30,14,CAWKSGTSVNEQFF
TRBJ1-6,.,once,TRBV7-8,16,CASSLNGGRDNSPLHF
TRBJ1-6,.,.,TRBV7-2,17,CASSQRRPGLDNSPLHF
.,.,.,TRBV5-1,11,CASREYYEQYF
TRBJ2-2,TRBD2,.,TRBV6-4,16,CASSDSAGGPTGELFF
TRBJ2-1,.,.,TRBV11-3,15,CASSFGRSSYNEQFF
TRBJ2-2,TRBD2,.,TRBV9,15,CASSPSGAHTGELFF
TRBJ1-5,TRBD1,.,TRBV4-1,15,CASSQDPGGTQPQHF